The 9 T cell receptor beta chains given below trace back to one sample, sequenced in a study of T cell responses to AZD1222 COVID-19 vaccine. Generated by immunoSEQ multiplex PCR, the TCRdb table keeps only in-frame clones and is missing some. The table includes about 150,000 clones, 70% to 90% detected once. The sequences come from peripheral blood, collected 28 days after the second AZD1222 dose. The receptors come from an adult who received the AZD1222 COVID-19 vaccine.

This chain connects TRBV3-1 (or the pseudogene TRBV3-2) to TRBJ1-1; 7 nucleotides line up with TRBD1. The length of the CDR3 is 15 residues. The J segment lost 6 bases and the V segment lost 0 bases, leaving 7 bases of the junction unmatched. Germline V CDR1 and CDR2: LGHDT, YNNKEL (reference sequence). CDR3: CASSQDPGQGAEAFF. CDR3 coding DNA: TGTGCCAGCAGCCAAGATCCCGGCCAGGGGGCTGAAGCTTTCTTT.

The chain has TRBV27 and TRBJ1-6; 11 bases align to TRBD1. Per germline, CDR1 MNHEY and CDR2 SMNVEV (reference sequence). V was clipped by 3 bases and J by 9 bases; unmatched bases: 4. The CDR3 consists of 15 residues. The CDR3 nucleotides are TGTGCCAGCAGTTTCGGACAGGGGGCGGCTTCACCCCTCCACTTT. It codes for CASSFGQGAASPLHF.

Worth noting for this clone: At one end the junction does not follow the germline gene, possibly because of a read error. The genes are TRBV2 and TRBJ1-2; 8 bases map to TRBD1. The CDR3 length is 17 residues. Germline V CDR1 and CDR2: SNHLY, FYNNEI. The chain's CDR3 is CASSESRGRRKDYGHTF. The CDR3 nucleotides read TGTGCCAGCAGTGAAAGCAGGGGGCGCAGGAAAGACTATGGCCACACCTTC.

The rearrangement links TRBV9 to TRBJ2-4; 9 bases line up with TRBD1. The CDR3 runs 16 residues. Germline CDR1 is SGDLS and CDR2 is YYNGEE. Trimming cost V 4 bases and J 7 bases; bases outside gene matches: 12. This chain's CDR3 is CASSPPTGGGSNIQYF. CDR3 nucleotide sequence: TGTGCCAGCAGCCCCCCGACAGGGGGAGGCTCGAACATTCAGTACTTC.

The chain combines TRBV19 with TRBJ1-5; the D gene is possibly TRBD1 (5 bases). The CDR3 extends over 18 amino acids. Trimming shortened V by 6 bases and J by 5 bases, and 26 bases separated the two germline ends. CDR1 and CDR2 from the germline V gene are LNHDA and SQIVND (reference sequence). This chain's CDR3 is CASSNPGLLGVLDQPQHF. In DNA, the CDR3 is TGTGCCAGTAGCAATCCGGGACTCCTCGGTGTGTTGGATCAGCCCCAGCATTTT.

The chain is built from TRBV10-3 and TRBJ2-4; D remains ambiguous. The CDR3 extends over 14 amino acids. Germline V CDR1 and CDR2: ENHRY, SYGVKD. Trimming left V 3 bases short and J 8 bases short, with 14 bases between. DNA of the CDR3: TGTGCCATCAGTGACTCCGGCCAAGAGGACATTCAGTACTTC. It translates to CAISDSGQEDIQYF.

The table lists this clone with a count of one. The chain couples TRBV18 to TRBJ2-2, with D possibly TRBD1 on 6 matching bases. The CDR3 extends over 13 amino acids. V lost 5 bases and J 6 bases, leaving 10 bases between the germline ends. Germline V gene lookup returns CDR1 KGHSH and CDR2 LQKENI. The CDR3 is CASSTGLAGELFF. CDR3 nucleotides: TGTGCCAGCTCAACAGGGTTGGCCGGGGAGCTGTTTTTT.

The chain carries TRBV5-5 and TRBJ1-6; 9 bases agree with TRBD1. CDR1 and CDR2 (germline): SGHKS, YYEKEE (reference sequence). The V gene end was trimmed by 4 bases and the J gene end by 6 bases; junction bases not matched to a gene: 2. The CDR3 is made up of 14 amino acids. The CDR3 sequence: CASSQDRGNSPLHF. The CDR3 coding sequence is TGTGCCAGCAGCCAGGACAGGGGTAATTCACCCCTCCACTTT.

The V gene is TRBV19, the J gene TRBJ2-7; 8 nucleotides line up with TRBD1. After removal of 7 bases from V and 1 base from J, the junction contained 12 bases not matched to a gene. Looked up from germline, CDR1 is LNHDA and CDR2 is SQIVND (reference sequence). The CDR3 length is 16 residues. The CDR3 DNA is TGTGCCAGTACAAGCACCTACAGGGGGGATTCCTACGAGCAGTACTTC. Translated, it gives CASTSTYRGDSYEQYF.